Sequencing of this TCR beta chain was carried out in a study of PD-L1 blockade in urothelial cancer. Study context: Once treatment had started, blood was analyzed at 3 weeks (second dose) and again at 6 weeks. Blood yielded a median of about 140,000 T cells per sample. Overall study findings and caveats: Tumor-linked clones in blood grew more by 3 weeks in durable-benefit patients.

Profiling relied on immunoSEQ multiplex PCR, and the TCRdb table lists in-frame clones only, not all of them. The profile shows about 110,000 clones, approximately 85% of them singletons. In the case of this clone: No antigen is known for it.

Locally advanced or metastatic urothelial carcinoma was diagnosed in the patients. The CDR3 contains 14 residues. V trimming: 6 bases; J trimming: 3 bases; junction bases outside the gene matches: 9. CDR1 is SGHRS and CDR2 is YFSETQ in the germline V gene. This sequence was found in a man aged 50 to 59 with urothelial cancer. The chain joins TRBV5-1 to TRBJ2-7, with 7 bases matching TRBD1. Sequenced material: PBMCs, taken around atezolizumab (anti-PD-L1) treatment. CDR3 sequence reads: CASTRDSSGYEQYF. The CDR3 DNA sequence: TGCGCCAGCACCCGGGACAGTTCGGGCTACGAGCAGTACTTC.